The 10 T cell receptor beta chains in this list originate from one sample, sequenced in a study of radiation and T cells in renal cell carcinoma. Using immunoSEQ multiplex PCR, the repertoire was profiled, and TCRdb retains in-frame clones only, with some absent. The data hold 150,000 or so clones, with 88% observed a single time. As to time point: baseline pretreatment blood. As for treatment: 15 Gy SBRT to primary tumor, nephrectomy 4 weeks later. Sequencing was performed on blood, taken from a patient whose treatment included radiotherapy and nephrectomy. These receptors all come from a woman aged 70-85 years with renal cell carcinoma.

CDR3 in amino acids: CASSLVYGWETQYF. The DNA for the CDR3 is TGTGCCAGCAGCTTAGTCTACGGTTGGGAGACCCAGTACTTC. The rearrangement joins TRBV7-2 to TRBJ2-5; D not resolved. The V end lost 1 base, the J end lost 5 bases, and 11 bases lay between the germline ends. The CDR3 covers 14 residues. From germline, CDR1 is SGHTA and CDR2 FQGNSA. The full variable domain, rest sourced from reference TRBV7-2 and TRBJ2-5, is GAGVSQSPSNKVTEKGKDVELRCDPISGHTALYWYRQSLGQGLEFLIYFQGNSAPDKSGLPSDRFSAERTGGSVSTLTIQRTQQEDSAVYLCASSLVYGWETQYFGPGTRLLVL.

The CDR3 reads CASSYSTQGNRNGYTF. CDR3 in DNA: TGTGCCAGCAGTTACTCGACCCAGGGGAATAGAAATGGCTACACCTTC. The rearrangement joins TRBV6-5 to TRBJ1-2, with D possibly matching TRBD1 (6 bases). The CDR3 totals 16 residues. Germline CDR1 and CDR2: MNHEY and SVGAGI. Trimming pared 0 bases from V and 6 bases from J, leaving 17 bases between.

This chain connects TRBV9 to TRBJ2-3, with TRBD2 identical over 13 bases. Germline values: CDR1 SGDLS, CDR2 YYNGEE. V lost 0 bases, J lost 5 bases, and 6 bases stayed unmatched. The CDR3 is 17 residues long. The DNA for the CDR3 is TGTGCCAGCAGCGTAGATGGGACTAGCGGGGTCATAGATACGCAGTATTTT. Protein product: CASSVDGTSGVIDTQYF.

The sample holds a few counts of this clone. The chain employs TRBV29-1 and TRBJ1-1; D is unresolved. The CDR3 sequence is 13 residues long. V was clipped by 4 bases and J by 4 bases, with 13 bases between them. Looked up from germline, CDR1 is SQVTM and CDR2 is ANQGSEA. The CDR3 spells CSVVRGLSTEAFF. The CDR3 DNA sequence: TGCAGCGTTGTTCGGGGTCTCTCCACTGAAGCTTTCTTT.

V usage is TRBV6-6 and J usage is TRBJ1-5; the D is unclear. V shed 3 bases and J shed 5 bases, with 5 bases lying between them. CDR3 length equals 12 residues. CDR1 and CDR2 from the germline V gene are MNHNY and SVGAGI (reference sequence). CDR3 residues: CASSYGDQPQHF. The CDR3 DNA follows: TGTGCCAGCAGTTATGGGGATCAGCCCCAGCATTTT.

This chain connects TRBV4-3 to TRBJ1-2, with TRBD1 matching over 7 bases. The CDR3 sequence is 17 residues long. CDR1 is LGHNA, CDR2 YSLEER, per germline. Trimming removed 0 bases from V and 5 bases from J; junction bases left unmatched: 12. The CDR3 nucleotides read TGCGCCAGCAGCCAAGATGAGTCAGGGGGTGGAGTGTATGGCTACACCTTC. It yields the protein CASSQDESGGGVYGYTF.

The chain carries TRBV5-8 and TRBJ2-2, with D perhaps matching TRBD1 (5 bases). The CDR3 is made up of 16 amino acids. V was clipped by 3 bases and J by 3 bases, with 15 bases between them. Germline V lookup: CDR1 SGHTS, CDR2 YDEGEE. This chain's CDR3 is CASSSEPGRDTGELFF. CDR3 coding DNA: TGTGCCAGCAGCTCGGAGCCAGGGCGCGACACCGGGGAGCTGTTTTTT.

The J gene is TRBJ1-3, the V gene TRBV9; TRBD1 is a possible D gene (5 bases). Per the germline V gene, CDR1 is SGDLS and CDR2 is YYNGEE. V dropped 0 bases and J dropped 4 bases, with 8 bases sitting between them. CDR3 length: 14 residues. The CDR3 reads CASSVDRTGNTIYF. CDR3 nucleotides: TGTGCCAGCAGCGTAGACAGGACGGGAAACACCATATATTTT.

The chain uses TRBV4-3 and TRBJ2-3; 8 bases are shared with TRBD2. V lost 0 bases to trimming and J lost 2 bases; unmatched junction nucleotides: 16. The CDR3 runs to 20 residues. Germline CDR1 is LGHNA and CDR2 is YSLEER. CDR3 bases: TGCGCCAGCAGCCAAGAGCTAGGGAGGGGAGCGGGGGCCTTCACAGATACGCAGTATTTT. This gives the protein CASSQELGRGAGAFTDTQYF.

The V call is TRBV6-1, the J call TRBJ2-1, with D hard to call. Deletions cut 2 bases from V and 1 base from J, with 3 bases between. Germline CDR1 MNHNS, CDR2 SASEGT. This CDR3 is built from 13 residues. The CDR3 reads CASSETSYNEQFF. The CDR3 DNA sequence: TGTGCCAGCAGTGAAACGTCCTACAATGAGCAGTTCTTC.